The 8 T cell receptor beta chains in this list originate from one sample, sequenced in a study of blood T cell repertoires in COVID-19. Libraries were prepared by immunoSEQ multiplex PCR; TCRdb keeps only in-frame clonotypes and omits some of them. The sample consists of 250,000 to 300,000 clones, roughly 90% of them appearing once. The sequenced sample was PBMCs or T cells enriched from blood (not recorded which). The receptor set was obtained from a woman aged 40 to 55 with acute COVID-19.

This clone showed up just once. The CDR3 region has the DNA TGTGCCAGCAAACACGGGACAGGGGGTCACTATGGCTACACCTTC. It encodes CASKHGTGGHYGYTF. The V and J genes are TRBV28 and TRBJ1-2; 11 nucleotides align to TRBD1. Per germline, CDR1 MDHEN and CDR2 SYDVKM. Trimming removed 7 bases from V and 3 bases from J; junction bases left unmatched: 7. This CDR3 spans 15 amino acids.

The chain is built from TRBV7-6 and TRBJ2-5; no firm D call. The CDR3 has 11 residues. The germline V gene encodes CDR1 SGHVS and CDR2 FNYEAQ. Trimming took 3 bases from V and 5 from J, leaving 4 bases between them. The CDR3 protein is CASSFSETQYF. The DNA for the CDR3 is TGTGCCAGCAGCTTCAGTGAGACCCAGTACTTC.

V gene TRBV29-1 combines with J gene TRBJ2-5, with D possibly matching TRBD1 (5 bases). V was shortened by 7 bases and J by 2 bases, with 5 bases between the two germline ends. The CDR3 is made up of 10 amino acids. The germline V gene has CDR1 SQVTM and CDR2 ANQGSEA. CDR3 sequence: CSGQQETQYF. CDR3 bases: TGCAGCGGACAGCAAGAGACCCAGTACTTC.

CDR3 region: CAWSGTGNEKLFF. The CDR3 bases are TGTGCCTGGAGCGGGACAGGAAATGAAAAACTGTTTTTT. The genes are TRBV30 and TRBJ1-4; 8 nucleotides line up with TRBD1. Looked up from germline, CDR1 is GTSNPN and CDR2 is SVGIG (reference sequence). CDR3 length: 13 amino acids. Trimming at V came to 3 bases and at J to 5 bases, leaving 2 bases not matched to a gene.

The chain uses TRBV27 and TRBJ1-1; the D is unclear. Germline assignment: CDR1 MNHEY and CDR2 SMNVEV (reference sequence). The CDR3 is 15 amino acids. Deletions cut 5 bases from V and 6 bases from J, with 19 bases between. The CDR3 protein is CASSSGRAAGAEAFF. Here the CDR3 DNA reads TGTGCCAGCAGTAGCGGACGGGCGGCTGGGGCTGAAGCTTTCTTT.

The chain joins TRBV28 to TRBJ2-2; D gene ambiguous. The V end was cut by 6 bases, the J end by 4 bases, with 9 bases between. Per the germline V gene, CDR1 is MDHEN and CDR2 is SYDVKM. This CDR3 contains 13 residues. CDR3 residues: CASRQDLTGELFF. CDR3 DNA sequence: TGTGCCAGCAGGCAGGATCTCACCGGGGAGCTGTTTTTT.

The chain uses TRBV6-1 and TRBJ1-5; no firm D call. CDR1 MNHNS and CDR2 SASEGT come from the germline V gene. V was shortened by 1 base and J by 9 bases, with 13 bases between the two germline ends. The CDR3 loop spans 14 amino acids. DNA for the CDR3: TGTGCCAGCAGTGAAGGGGGAGGCACGATGCCCCAGCATTTT. Translating gives CASSEGGGTMPQHF.

A note on this clone: The same CDR3 is also encoded by other DNA sequences in this sample. V is TRBV7-9 and J is TRBJ2-5, with D possibly being TRBD2 (5 bases). V was trimmed by 0 bases and J by 4 bases, leaving 9 bases between them. The CDR3 totals 14 residues. Germline CDR1 and CDR2: SEHNR and FQNEAQ (reference sequence). In nucleotides, the CDR3 is TGTGCCAGCAGCTTAGCGGGAGTAGGAGAGACCCAGTACTTC. Translated: CASSLAGVGETQYF.